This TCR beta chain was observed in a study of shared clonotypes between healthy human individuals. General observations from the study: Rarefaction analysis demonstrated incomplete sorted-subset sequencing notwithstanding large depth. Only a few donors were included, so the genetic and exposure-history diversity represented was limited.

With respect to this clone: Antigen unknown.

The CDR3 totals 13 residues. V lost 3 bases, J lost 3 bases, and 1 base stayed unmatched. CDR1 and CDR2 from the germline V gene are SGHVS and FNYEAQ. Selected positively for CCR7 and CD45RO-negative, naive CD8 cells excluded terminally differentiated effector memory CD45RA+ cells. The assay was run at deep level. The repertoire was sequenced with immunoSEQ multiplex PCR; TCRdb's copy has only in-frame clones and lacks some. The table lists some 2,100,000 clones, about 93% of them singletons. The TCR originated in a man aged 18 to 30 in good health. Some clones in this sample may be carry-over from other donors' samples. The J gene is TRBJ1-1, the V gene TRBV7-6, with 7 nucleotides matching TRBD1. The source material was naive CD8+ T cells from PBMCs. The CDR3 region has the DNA TGTGCCAGCAGCTTGGGACAGTACACTGAAGCTTTCTTT. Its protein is CASSLGQYTEAFF.